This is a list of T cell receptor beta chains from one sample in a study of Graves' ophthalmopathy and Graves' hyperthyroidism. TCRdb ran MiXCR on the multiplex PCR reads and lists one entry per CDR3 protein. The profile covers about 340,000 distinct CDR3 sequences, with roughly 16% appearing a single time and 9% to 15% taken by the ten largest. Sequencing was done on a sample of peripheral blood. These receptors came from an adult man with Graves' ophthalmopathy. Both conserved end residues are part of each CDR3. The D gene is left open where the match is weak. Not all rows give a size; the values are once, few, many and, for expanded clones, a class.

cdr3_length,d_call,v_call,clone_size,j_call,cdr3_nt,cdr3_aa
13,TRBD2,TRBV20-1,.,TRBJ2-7,TGCAGTGTCAGCGGGACTACTAAGTACGAGCAGTACTTC,CSVSGTTKYEQYF
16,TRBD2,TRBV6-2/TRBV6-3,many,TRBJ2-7,TGTGCCAGCAGTTACCACACTAGCGGGAGGAACTACGAGCAGTACTTC,CASSYHTSGRNYEQYF
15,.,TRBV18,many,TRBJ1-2,TGTGCCAGCTCGCCGGGACCGAGACAGAACTATGGCTACACCTTC,CASSPGPRQNYGYTF
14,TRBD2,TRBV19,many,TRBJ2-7,TGTGCCAGTAGTAAGACTAGCGCCGCCTACGAGCAGTACTTC,CASSKTSAAYEQYF
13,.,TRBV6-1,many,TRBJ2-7,TGTGCCAGCAGTGGCGGGGATGCCTACGAGCAGTACTTC,CASSGGDAYEQYF
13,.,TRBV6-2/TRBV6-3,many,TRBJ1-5,TGTGCCAGCAGCTCCTGGGGTAATCAGCCCCAGCATTTT,CASSSWGNQPQHF
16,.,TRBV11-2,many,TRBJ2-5,TGTGCCAGCAGCTTATCCCCGGGGTTAGGGCAAGAGACCCAGTACTTC,CASSLSPGLGQETQYF
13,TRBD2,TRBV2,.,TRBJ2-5,TGTGCCAGCAGTGACAGCGGGGAAGAGACCCAGTACTTC,CASSDSGEETQYF
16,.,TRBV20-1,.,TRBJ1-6,TGCAGTGCTAGGGCGTCAAGACTGGGGGGAAATTCACCCCTCCACTTT,CSARASRLGGNSPLHF
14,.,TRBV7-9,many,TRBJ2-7,TGTGCCAGCAGCTTCTTGACAGGGAGGGGCGAGCAGTACTTC,CASSFLTGRGEQYF
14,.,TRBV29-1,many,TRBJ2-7,TGCAGCGTCCGCTGGGCGGAACCCTCCTACGAGCAGTACTTC,CSVRWAEPSYEQYF
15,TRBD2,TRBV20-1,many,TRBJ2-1,TGCAGTGCTAGAGACGGCGGGAGGGCCGGAAATGAGCAGTTCTTC,CSARDGGRAGNEQFF
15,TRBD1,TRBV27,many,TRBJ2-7,TGTGCCAGCAGTCCCAGGGCCAGGGGGCGCGAAGAGCAGTACTTC,CASSPRARGREEQYF
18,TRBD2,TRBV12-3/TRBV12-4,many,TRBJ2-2,TGTGCCAGCAGAGCTAGGTGGGGACTAGCGGCTAACACCGGGGAGCTGTTTTTT,CASRARWGLAANTGELFF
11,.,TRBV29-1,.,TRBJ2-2,TGCAGCGCTAAGTTTGCCGGGGAGCTGTATTTT,CSAKFAGELYF
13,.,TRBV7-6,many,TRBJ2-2,TGTGCCAGCAGCAACCCCGCCACCGGGGAGCTGTTTTTT,CASSNPATGELFF
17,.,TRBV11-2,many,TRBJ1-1,TGTGCCAGCAGCTCCCTCGGGAGGGCCCCTAGGGACACTGAAGCTTTCTTT,CASSSLGRAPRDTEAFF
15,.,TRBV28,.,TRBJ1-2,TGTGCCAGCAGTTTAATGGTAGCCCCTAACTATGGCTACAGCTTC,CASSLMVAPNYGYSF
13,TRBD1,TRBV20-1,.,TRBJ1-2,TGCAGTGCCGACACGGACAGGGAAGGAGGCTACACCTTC,CSADTDREGGYTF
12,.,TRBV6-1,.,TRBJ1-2,TGTGCCAGCACGGGGGTAAACTATGGCTACAACTTC,CASTGVNYGYNF
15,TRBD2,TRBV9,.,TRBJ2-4,TGTGCCAGCAGCGAGACTAGCGGGGCGCGAGACATTCAGTACTTC,CASSETSGARDIQYF
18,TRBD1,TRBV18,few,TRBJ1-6,TGTGCCAGCTCACAAGGATTCAATCAGGGGGCTAGCAATTCACCCCTCCACTTT,CASSQGFNQGASNSPLHF
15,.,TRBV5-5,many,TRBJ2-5,TGTGCCAGCAGCATGCGGACAGAGCGACAAGAGACCCAGTACTTC,CASSMRTERQETQYF
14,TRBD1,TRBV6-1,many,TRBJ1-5,TGTGCCAGCAGGAGACAGGGACCTAATCAGCCCCAGCATTTT,CASRRQGPNQPQHF
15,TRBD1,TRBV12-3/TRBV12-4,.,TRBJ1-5,TGTGCCAGCAGTCAGGACAGGGGTCTAAATCAGCCCCAGCATTTT,CASSQDRGLNQPQHF
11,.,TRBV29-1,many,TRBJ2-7,TGCAGCGTAGACTTGGCCTACGAGCAGTACTTC,CSVDLAYEQYF
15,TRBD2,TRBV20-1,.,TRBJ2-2,TGCAGTGCTAGAGATCCTAGCGGGAACACCGGGGAGCTGTTTTTT,CSARDPSGNTGELFF
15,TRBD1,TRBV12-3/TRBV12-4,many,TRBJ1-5,TGTGCCAGCAGTTTAGCGCGGACAGGGAATCAGCCCCAGCATTTT,CASSLARTGNQPQHF
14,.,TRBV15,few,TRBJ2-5,TGTGCCACCAGCACTGGGGCGGCCGGAGAGACCCAGTACTTC,CATSTGAAGETQYF
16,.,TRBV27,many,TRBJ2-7,TGTGCCAGCAGTCTCCTCGAAACAGGTTTGGTCTACGAGCAGTACTTC,CASSLLETGLVYEQYF
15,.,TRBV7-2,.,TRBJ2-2,TGTGCCAGCAGCCCCCCCCGGGGGAACACCGGGGAGCTGTTTTTT,CASSPPRGNTGELFF
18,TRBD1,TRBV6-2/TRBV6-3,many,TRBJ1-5,TGTGCCAGCAACCTGTGGCAGGGGGCTGGTAGAGCAAATCAGCCCCAGCATTTT,CASNLWQGAGRANQPQHF
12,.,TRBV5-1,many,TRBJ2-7,TGCGCCAGCAGCCCCCCGGGCCGAGAGCAGTACTTC,CASSPPGREQYF
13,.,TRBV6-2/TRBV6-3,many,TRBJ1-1,TGTGCCAGCAGACCACCGACAGGAATTGAAGCTTTCTTT,CASRPPTGIEAFF
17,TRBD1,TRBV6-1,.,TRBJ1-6,TGTGCCAGCAGCCCCCGGACAGGGAGGTTTGGTAATTCACCCCTCCACTTT,CASSPRTGRFGNSPLHF
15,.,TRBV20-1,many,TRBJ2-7,TGCAGTGCTCTCCTCCCTGACTTGGGGTCCTACGAGCAGTACTTC,CSALLPDLGSYEQYF
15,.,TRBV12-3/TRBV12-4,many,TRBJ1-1,TGTGCCAGCACCCGCTTTGCAGAGGGGAACACTGAAGCTTTCTTT,CASTRFAEGNTEAFF
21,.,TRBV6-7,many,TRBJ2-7,TGTGCCAGCAGACCTCGTGGGGGTAAAGGGGCAAAGGAGGGTAGCTCCTACGAGCAGTACTTC,CASRPRGGKGAKEGSSYEQYF
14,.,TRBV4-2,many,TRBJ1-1,TGTGCCAGCAGCCAAGATACAGGGTGGACTGAAGCTTTCTTT,CASSQDTGWTEAFF
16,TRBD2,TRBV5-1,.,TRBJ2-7,TGCGCCAGCAGCTTGAGTCGGGCTAGCGGAACCTACGAGCAGTACTTC,CASSLSRASGTYEQYF
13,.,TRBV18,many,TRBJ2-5,TGTGCCAGCTCACCACCGAGGGTTGAGACCCAGTACTTC,CASSPPRVETQYF
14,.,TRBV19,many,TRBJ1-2,TGTGCCAGTAGTATCGCCAGAAACAGCTATGGCTACACCTTC,CASSIARNSYGYTF
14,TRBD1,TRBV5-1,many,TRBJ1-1,TGCGCCAGCAGCCATGGGACAGGGGGCACTGAAGCTTTCTTT,CASSHGTGGTEAFF
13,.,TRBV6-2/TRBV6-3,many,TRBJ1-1,TGTGCCAGCAGAGATACAGGGCCCACTGAAGCTTTCTTT,CASRDTGPTEAFF
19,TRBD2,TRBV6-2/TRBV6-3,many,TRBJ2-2,TGTGCCAGCAGTTACTCGGGGTTTTTCGGACTAGAGTACACCGGGGAGCTGTTTTTT,CASSYSGFFGLEYTGELFF
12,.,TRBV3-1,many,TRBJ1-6,TGTGCCAGCAGCCCGGGAGGAGTCGGGCTCCACTTT,CASSPGGVGLHF
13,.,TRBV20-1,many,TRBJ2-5,TGCAGTGCCACGGACCAAGGTGGGGAGACCCAGTACTTC,CSATDQGGETQYF
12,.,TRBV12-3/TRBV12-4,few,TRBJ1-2,TGTGCCAGCAGTGTGGGACTCTATGGCTACACCTTC,CASSVGLYGYTF
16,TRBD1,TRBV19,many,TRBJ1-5,TGTGCCAGTAGTACCCCCGGGACAGGGGTCAATCAGCCCCAGCATTTT,CASSTPGTGVNQPQHF
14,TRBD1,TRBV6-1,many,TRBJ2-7,TGTGCCAGCAGAGACAGGGTATTCAACCACGAGCAGTACTTC,CASRDRVFNHEQYF
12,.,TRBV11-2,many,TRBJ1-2,TGTGCCAGCAGCAGGACAGTGCATGGCTACACCTTC,CASSRTVHGYTF